This T cell receptor beta chain is drawn from a study of cytomegalovirus exposure and HLA in healthy donors. The study's findings and limits: CMV serostatus stood as the only immune exposure information on hand.

The PCR contained 60 Vbeta and 13 Jbeta primers. As processed by the authors: Later work found 80 million or so unique TCR beta chains, with 9.5 million to 14 million shared. Clones were sequenced by immunoSEQ multiplex PCR, and TCRdb holds only the in-frame ones, with some missing. V, J and clone size derive from that table, while D and trimming were established from the DNA sequence. The sample consists of some 160,000 clones, around 80% of them appearing once. Trimming stripped 4 bases from V and 1 base from J, with 15 bases between. The germline V gene has CDR1 SGHNT and CDR2 YYREEE (reference sequence). The CDR3 runs 15 residues. As concerns this clone: Its specificity is not known.

V and J are TRBV5-4 and TRBJ2-7; D possibly corresponds to TRBD2 (6 bases). This receptor was taken from a woman aged 40-49 years in good health and CMV-seropositive. Material for sequencing was PBMCs. The CDR3 spells CASSQSGTQSYEQYF. DNA of the CDR3: TGTGCCAGCAGCCAATCCGGGACTCAATCCTACGAGCAGTACTTC.